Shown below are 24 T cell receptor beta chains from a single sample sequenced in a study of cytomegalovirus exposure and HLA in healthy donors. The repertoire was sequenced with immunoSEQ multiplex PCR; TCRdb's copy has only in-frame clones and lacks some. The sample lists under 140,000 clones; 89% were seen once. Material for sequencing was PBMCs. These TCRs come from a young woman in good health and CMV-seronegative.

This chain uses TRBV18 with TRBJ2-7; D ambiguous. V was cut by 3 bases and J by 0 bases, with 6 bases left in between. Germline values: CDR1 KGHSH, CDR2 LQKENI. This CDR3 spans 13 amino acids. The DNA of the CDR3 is TGTGCCAGCTCACCGCTGCGCTCCTACGAGCAGTACTTC. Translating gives CASSPLRSYEQYF.

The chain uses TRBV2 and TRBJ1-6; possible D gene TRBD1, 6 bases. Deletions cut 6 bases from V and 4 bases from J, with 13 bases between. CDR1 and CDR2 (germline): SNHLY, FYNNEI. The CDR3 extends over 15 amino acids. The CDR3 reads CASSHKQGYNSPLHF. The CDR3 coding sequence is TGTGCCAGCAGCCATAAACAGGGTTATAATTCACCCCTCCACTTT.

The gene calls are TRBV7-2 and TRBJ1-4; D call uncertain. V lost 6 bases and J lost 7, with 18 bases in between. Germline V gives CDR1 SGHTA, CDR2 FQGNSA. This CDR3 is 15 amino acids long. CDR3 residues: CASRSRGLAGEKLFF. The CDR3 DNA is TGTGCCAGCAGGTCTCGGGGTTTAGCGGGTGAAAAACTGTTTTTT. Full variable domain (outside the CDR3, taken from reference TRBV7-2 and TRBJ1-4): GAGVSQSPSNKVTEKGKDVELRCDPISGHTALYWYRQSLGQGLEFLIYFQGNSAPDKSGLPSDRFSAERTGGSVSTLTIQRTQQEDSAVYLCASRSRGLAGEKLFFGSGTQLSVL.

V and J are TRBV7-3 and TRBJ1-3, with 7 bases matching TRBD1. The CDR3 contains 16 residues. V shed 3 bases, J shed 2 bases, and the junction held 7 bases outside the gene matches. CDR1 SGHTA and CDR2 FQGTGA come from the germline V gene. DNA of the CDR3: TGTGCCAGCAGCTTGGACCCAGGGGGGACTGGAAACACCATATATTTT. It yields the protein CASSLDPGGTGNTIYF.

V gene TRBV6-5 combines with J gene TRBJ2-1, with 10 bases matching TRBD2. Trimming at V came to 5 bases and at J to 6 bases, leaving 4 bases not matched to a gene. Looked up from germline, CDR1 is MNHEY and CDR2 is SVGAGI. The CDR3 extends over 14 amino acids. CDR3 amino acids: CASSDSGGANEQFF. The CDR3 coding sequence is TGTGCCAGCAGTGACAGCGGGGGGGCCAATGAGCAGTTCTTC.

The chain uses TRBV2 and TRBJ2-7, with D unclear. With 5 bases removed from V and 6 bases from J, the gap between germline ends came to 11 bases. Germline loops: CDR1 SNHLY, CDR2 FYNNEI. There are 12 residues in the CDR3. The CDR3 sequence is CASSPRSIEQYF. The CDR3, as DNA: TGTGCCAGCAGTCCCCGGAGTATCGAGCAGTACTTC.

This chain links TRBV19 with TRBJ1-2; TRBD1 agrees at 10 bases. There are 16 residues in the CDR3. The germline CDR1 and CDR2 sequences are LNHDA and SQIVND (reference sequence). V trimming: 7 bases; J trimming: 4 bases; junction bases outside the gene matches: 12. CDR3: CASTSSTGGSPYGYTF. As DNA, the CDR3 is TGTGCCAGTACCTCTTCGACAGGGGGCTCCCCCTATGGCTACACCTTC.

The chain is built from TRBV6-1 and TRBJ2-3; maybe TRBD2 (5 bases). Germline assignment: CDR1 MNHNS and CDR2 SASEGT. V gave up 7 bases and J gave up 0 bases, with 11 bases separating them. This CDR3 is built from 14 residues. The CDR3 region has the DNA TGTGCCAGCAAGGGCGGGTTGAGCACAGATACGCAGTATTTT. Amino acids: CASKGGLSTDTQYF.

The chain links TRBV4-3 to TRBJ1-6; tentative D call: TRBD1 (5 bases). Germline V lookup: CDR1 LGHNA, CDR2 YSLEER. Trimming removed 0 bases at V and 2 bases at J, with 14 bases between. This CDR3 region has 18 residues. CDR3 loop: CASSQDRTDSPYNSPLHF. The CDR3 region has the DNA TGCGCCAGCAGCCAAGATCGAACAGACAGTCCCTATAATTCACCCCTCCACTTT.

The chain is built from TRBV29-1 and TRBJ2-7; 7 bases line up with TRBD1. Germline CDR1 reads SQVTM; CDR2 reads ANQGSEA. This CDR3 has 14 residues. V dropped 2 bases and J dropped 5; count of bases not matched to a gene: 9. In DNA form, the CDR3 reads TGCAGCGTTGAAAAAGGTCGACAGGGCAACGAGCAGTACTTC. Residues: CSVEKGRQGNEQYF.

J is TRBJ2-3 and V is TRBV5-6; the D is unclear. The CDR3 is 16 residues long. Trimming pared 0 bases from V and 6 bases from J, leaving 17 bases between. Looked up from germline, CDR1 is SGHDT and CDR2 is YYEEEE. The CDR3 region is CASSLVVSFSFDTQYF. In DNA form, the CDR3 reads TGTGCCAGCAGCTTGGTTGTCAGTTTTTCATTCGATACGCAGTATTTT.

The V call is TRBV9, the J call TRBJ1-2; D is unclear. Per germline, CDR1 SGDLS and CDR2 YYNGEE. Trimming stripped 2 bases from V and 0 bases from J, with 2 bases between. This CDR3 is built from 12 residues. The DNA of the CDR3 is TGTGCCAGCAGCGTCGCTAACTATGGCTACACCTTC. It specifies CASSVANYGYTF.

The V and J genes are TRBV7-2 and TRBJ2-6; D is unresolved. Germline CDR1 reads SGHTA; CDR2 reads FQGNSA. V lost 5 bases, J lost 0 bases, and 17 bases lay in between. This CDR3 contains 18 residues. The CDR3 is CASSHLTPLSSGANVLTF. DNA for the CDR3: TGTGCCAGCAGCCATTTGACTCCCCTGAGCTCTGGGGCCAACGTCCTGACTTTC. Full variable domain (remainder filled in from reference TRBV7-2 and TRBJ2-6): GAGVSQSPSNKVTEKGKDVELRCDPISGHTALYWYRQSLGQGLEFLIYFQGNSAPDKSGLPSDRFSAERTGGSVSTLTIQRTQQEDSAVYLCASSHLTPLSSGANVLTFGAGSRLTVL.

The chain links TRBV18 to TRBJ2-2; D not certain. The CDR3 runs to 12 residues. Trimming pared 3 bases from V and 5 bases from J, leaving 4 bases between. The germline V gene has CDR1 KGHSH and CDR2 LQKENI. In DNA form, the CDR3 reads TGTGCCAGCTCACCGTCGACCGGGGAGCTGTTTTTT. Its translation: CASSPSTGELFF.

The CDR3 spells CASSQDKGLPYEQYF. The CDR3, as DNA: TGCGCCAGCAGCCAAGACAAGGGACTTCCCTACGAGCAGTACTTC. This chain uses TRBV4-1 with TRBJ2-7; TRBD2 might be the D (6 bases). Germline V CDR1 and CDR2: MGHRA, YSYEKL. The length of the CDR3 is 15 residues. V was trimmed by 0 bases and J by 2 bases, leaving 11 bases between them.

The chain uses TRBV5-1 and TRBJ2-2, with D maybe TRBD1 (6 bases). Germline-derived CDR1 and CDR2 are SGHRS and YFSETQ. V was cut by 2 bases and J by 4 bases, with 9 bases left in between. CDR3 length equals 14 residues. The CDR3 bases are TGCGCCAGCAGCTTACAAGGGGGCACCGGGGAGCTGTTTTTT. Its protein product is CASSLQGGTGELFF.

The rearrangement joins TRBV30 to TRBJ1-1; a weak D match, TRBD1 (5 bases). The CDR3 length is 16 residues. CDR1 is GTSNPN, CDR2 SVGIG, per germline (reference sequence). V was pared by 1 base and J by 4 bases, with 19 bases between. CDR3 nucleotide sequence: TGTGCCTGGAGTGAAGGTTGGGGACTCCGGGGCACTGAAGCTTTCTTT. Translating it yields CAWSEGWGLRGTEAFF.

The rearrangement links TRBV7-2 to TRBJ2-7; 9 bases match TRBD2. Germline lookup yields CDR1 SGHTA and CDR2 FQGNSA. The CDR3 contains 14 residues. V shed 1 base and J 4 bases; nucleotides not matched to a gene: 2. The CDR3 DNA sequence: TGTGCCAGCAGCTTAGGGCTAGCGGGGTACGAGCAGTACTTC. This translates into CASSLGLAGYEQYF.

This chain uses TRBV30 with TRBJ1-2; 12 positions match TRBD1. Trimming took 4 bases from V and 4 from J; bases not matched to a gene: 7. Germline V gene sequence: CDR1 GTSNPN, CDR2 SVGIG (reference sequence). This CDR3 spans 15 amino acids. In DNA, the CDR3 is TGTGCCTGGAATTCGGGACAGGGGGCGGCCTATGGCTACACCTTC. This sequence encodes CAWNSGQGAAYGYTF. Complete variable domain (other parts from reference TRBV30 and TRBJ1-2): SQTIHQWPATLVQPVGSPLSLECTVEGTSNPNLYWYRQAAGRGLQLLFYSVGIGQISSEVPQNLSASRPQDRQFILSSKKLLLSDSGFYLCAWNSGQGAAYGYTFGSGTRLTVV.

The CDR3 is CASRGRGGTDTQYF. The DNA of the CDR3 is TGCGCCAGCAGGGGCAGGGGAGGCACAGATACGCAGTATTTT. The chain has TRBV10-2 and TRBJ2-3; a weak D match, TRBD1 (6 bases). Germline CDR1 is WSHSY and CDR2 is SAAADI. V was trimmed by 6 bases and J by 1 base, leaving 11 bases between them. The CDR3 runs 14 residues.

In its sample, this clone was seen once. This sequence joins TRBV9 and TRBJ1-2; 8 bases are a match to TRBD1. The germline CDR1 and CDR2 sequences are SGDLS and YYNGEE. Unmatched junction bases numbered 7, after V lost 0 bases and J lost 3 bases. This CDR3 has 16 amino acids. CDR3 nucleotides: TGTGCCAGCAGCGTAGATGCAGGGGGCGGTGACTATGGCTACACCTTC. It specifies CASSVDAGGGDYGYTF.

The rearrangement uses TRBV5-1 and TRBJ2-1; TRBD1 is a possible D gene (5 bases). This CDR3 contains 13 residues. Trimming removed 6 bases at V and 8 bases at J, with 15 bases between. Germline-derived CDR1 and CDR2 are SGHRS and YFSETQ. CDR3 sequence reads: CASKIQGRDEQFF. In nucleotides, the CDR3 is TGCGCCAGCAAGATTCAGGGCCGGGATGAGCAGTTCTTC.

The CDR3 nucleotides are TGTGCCAGCAGTACAACGGGGGGGCGGTATGAGACCCAGTACTTC. Residues: CASSTTGGRYETQYF. V usage is TRBV7-3 and J usage is TRBJ2-5, with TRBD2 matching over 8 bases. This CDR3 contains 15 residues. Germline-derived CDR1 and CDR2 are SGHTA and FQGTGA. V trimming: 6 bases; J trimming: 5 bases; junction bases outside the gene matches: 11.

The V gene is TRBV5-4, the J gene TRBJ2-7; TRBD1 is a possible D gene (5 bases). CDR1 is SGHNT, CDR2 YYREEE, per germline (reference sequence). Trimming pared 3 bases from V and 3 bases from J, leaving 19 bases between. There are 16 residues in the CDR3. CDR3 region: CASSSTTGRTNYEQYF. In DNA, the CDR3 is TGTGCCAGCAGCTCTACTACAGGACGAACGAACTACGAGCAGTACTTC.